This T cell receptor (beta chain) derives from a study of cytomegalovirus exposure and HLA in healthy donors. Whole-study findings and limits: CMV antigen specificity of a few CMV-associated chains was confirmed in vitro. In a later analysis, parvovirus B19, influenza, CMV and Epstein-Barr virus appeared linked to several top co-occurrence clusters.

Points on this clone: Its antigen remains unidentified.

The CDR3 loop spans 15 amino acids. V lost 1 base and J lost 0, with 9 bases in between. CDR1 and CDR2 (germline): MGHRA, YSYEKL. In the PCR, 60 Vbeta and 13 Jbeta primers were used. How the authors handled the data: Counted up in a later analysis, unique TCR beta chains came to some 75 million, with roughly 11 million shared. TCRdb's copy holds only in-frame clones and misses some; the assay was immunoSEQ multiplex PCR. V and J calls and clone size are given by that table; D and trimming were obtained from the DNA. The repertoire has 150,000 to 200,000 clones, about three quarters of them found once; the top ten carry around an eighth.

The sequenced sample consisted of PBMCs. This TCR was recovered from a man aged 45-60 years in good health and CMV-seropositive. V usage is TRBV4-1 and J usage is TRBJ1-2; possible D gene TRBD1, 5 bases. CDR3 DNA sequence: TGCGCCAGCAGCCAAGGGGCGGGACCTAACTATGGCTACACCTTC. Translating it yields CASSQGAGPNYGYTF.